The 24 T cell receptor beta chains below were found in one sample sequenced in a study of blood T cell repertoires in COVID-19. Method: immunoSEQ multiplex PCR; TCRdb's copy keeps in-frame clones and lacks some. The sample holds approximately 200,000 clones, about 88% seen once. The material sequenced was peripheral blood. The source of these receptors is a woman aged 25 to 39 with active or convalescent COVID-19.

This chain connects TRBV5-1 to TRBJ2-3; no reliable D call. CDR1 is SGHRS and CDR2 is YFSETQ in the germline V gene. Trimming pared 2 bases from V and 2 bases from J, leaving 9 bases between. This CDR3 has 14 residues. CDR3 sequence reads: CASSFGQNTDTQYF. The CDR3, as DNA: TGCGCCAGCAGCTTTGGGCAGAACACAGATACGCAGTATTTT.

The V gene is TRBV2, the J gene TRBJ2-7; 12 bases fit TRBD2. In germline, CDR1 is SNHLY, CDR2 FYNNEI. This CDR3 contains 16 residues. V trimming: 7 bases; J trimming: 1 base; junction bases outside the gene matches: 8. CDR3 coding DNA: TGTGCCAGCAAGTTAGATCTAGCGGGAGGGTCCTACGAGCAGTACTTC. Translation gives CASKLDLAGGSYEQYF.

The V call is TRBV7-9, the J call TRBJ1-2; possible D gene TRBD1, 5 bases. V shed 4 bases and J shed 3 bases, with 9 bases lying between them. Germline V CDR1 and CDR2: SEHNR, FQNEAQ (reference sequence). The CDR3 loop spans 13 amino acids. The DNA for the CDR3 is TGTGCCAGCAGCTACGCAGGGTACTATGGCTACACCTTC. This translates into CASSYAGYYGYTF.

Written as DNA, the CDR3 is TGTGCCAGCAGCCCTCAGGAAGAGACCCAGTACTTC. Protein sequence: CASSPQEETQYF. The V and J genes are TRBV11-3 and TRBJ2-5; D gene uncertain. The CDR3 loop spans 12 amino acids. V was cut by 5 bases and J by 3 bases, with 7 bases left in between. Germline-derived CDR1 and CDR2 are SGHNT and YENEEA. Supplemented by reference TRBV11-3 and TRBJ2-5, the full variable domain reads EAGVVQSPRYKIIEKKQPVAFWCNPISGHNTLYWYLQNLGQGPELLIRYENEEAVDDSQLPKDRFSAERLKGVDSTLKIQPAELGDSAVYLCASSPQEETQYFGPGTRLLVL.

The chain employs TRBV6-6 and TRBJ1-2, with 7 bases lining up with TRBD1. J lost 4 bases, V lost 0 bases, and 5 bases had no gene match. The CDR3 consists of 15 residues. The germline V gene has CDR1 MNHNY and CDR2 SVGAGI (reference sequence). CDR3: CASSYSGSGGYGYTF. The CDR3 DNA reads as TGTGCCAGCAGTTACTCGGGTTCAGGGGGCTATGGCTACACCTTC.

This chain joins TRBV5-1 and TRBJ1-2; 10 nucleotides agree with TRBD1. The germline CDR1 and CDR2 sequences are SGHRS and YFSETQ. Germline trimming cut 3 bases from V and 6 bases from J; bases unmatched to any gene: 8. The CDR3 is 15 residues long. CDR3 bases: TGCGCCAGCAGCTACAATCCGGGACAGGGGAATGGCTACACCTTC. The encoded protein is CASSYNPGQGNGYTF.

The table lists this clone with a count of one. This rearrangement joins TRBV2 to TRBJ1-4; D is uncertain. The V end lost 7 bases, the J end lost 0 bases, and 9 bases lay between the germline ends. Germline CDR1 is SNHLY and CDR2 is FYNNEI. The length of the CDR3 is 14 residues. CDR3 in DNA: TGTGCCAGCAATAGAGGTGCAACTAATGAAAAACTGTTTTTT. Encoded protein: CASNRGATNEKLFF. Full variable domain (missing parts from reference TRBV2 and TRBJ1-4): EPEVTQTPSHQVTQMGQEVILRCVPISNHLYFYWYRQILGQKVEFLVSFYNNEISEKSEIFDDQFSVERPDGSNFTLKIRSTKLEDSAMYFCASNRGATNEKLFFGSGTQLSVL.

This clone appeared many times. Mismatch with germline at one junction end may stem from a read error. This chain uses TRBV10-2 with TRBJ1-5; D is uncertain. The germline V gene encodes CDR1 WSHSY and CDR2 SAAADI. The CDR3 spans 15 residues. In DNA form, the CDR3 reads TGCGCCAGCACTGAGGGCCGGGTCGAAAATCAGCCCCAGCATTTT. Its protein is CASTEGRVENQPQHF.

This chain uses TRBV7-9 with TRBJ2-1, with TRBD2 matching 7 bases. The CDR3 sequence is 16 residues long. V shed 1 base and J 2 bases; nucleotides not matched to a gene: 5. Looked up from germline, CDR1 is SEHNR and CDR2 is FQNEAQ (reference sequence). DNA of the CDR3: TGTGCCAGCAGCTTAGAAGGGACTACCCCCTACAATGAGCAGTTCTTC. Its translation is CASSLEGTTPYNEQFF. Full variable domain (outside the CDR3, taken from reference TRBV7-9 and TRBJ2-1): DTGVSQNPRHKITKRGQNVTFRCDPISEHNRLYWYRQTLGQGPEFLTYFQNEAQLEKSRLLSDRFSAERPKGSFSTLEIQRTEQGDSAMYLCASSLEGTTPYNEQFFGPGTRLTVL.

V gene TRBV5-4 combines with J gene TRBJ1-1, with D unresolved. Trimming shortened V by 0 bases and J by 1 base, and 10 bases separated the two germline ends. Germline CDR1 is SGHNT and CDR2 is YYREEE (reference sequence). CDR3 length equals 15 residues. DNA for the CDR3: TGTGCCAGCAGCTTGGGGGGAGAGGGGAACACTGAAGCTTTCTTT. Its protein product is CASSLGGEGNTEAFF. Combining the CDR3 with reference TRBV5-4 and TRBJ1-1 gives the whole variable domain ETGVTQSPTHLIKTRGQQVTLRCSSQSGHNTVSWYQQALGQGPQFIFQYYREEENGRGNFPPRFSGLQFPNYSSELNVNALELDDSALYLCASSLGGEGNTEAFFGQGTRLTVV.

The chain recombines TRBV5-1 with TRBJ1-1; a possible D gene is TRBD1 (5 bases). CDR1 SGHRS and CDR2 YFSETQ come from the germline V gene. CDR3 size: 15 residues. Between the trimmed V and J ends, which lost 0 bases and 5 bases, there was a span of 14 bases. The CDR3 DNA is TGCGCCAGCAGCTTGGTTCAGGGATTAGGGACTGAAGCTTTCTTT. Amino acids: CASSLVQGLGTEAFF.

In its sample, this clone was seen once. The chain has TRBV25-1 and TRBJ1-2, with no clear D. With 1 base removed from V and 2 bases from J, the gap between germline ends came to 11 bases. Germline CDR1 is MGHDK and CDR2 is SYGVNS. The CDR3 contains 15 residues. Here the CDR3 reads CASSECPGYNYGYTF. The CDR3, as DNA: TGTGCCAGCAGTGAATGCCCAGGATACAACTATGGCTACACCTTC.

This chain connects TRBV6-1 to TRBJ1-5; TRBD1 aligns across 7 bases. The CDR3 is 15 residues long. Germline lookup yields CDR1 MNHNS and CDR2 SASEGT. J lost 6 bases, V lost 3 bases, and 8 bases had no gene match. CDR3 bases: TGTGCCAGCAGTGATGGACAGGCAGGGAGTCAGCCCCAGCATTTT. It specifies CASSDGQAGSQPQHF.

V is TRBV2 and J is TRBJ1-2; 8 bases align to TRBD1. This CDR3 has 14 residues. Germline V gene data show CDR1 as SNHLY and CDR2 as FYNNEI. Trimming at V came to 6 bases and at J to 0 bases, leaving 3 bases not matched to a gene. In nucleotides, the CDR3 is TGTGCCAGCAGAGGACAGGGTGCTAACTATGGCTACACCTTC. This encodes CASRGQGANYGYTF.

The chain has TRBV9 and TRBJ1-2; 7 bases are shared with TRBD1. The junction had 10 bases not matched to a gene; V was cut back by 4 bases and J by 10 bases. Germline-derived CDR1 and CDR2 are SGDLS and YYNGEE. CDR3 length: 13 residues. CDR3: CASSNSDRVDYTF. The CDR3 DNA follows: TGTGCCAGCAGCAACTCAGACAGGGTGGACTACACCTTC. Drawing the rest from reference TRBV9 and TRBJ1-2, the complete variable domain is DSGVTQTPKHLITATGQRVTLRCSPRSGDLSVYWYQQSLDQGLQFLIQYYNGEERAKGNILERFSAQQFPDLHSELNLSSLELGDSALYFCASSNSDRVDYTFGSGTRLTVV.

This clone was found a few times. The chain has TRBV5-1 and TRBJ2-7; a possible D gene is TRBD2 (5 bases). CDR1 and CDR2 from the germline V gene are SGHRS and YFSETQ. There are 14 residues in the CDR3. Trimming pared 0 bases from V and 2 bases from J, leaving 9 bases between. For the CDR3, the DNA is TGCGCCAGCAGCTTGGCCCCCGGGGCCTACGAGCAGTACTTC. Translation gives CASSLAPGAYEQYF.

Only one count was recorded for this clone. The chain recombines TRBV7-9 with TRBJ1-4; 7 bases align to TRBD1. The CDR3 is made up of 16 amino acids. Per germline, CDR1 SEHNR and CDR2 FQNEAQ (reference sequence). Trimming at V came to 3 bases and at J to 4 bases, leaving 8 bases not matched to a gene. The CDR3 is CASSLGAGTVNEKLFF. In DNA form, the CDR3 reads TGTGCCAGCAGCTTGGGTGCCGGGACAGTTAATGAAAAACTGTTTTTT. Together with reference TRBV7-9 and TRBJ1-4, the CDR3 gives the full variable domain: DTGVSQNPRHKITKRGQNVTFRCDPISEHNRLYWYRQTLGQGPEFLTYFQNEAQLEKSRLLSDRFSAERPKGSFSTLEIQRTEQGDSAMYLCASSLGAGTVNEKLFFGSGTQLSVL.

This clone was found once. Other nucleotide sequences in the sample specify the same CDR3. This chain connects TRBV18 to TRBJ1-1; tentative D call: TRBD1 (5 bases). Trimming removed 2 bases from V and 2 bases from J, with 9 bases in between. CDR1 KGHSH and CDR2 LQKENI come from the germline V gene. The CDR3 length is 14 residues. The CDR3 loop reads CASSPSGGNTEAFF. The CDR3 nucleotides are TGTGCCAGCTCACCATCGGGGGGAAACACTGAAGCTTTCTTT.

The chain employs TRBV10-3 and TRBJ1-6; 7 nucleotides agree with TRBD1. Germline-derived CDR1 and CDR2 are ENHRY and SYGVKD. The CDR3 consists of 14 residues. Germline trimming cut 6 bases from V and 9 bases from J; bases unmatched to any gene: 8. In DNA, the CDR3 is TGTGCCATCAGGAGTGACAGGGCAGGTTCACCCCTCCACTTT. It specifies CAIRSDRAGSPLHF.

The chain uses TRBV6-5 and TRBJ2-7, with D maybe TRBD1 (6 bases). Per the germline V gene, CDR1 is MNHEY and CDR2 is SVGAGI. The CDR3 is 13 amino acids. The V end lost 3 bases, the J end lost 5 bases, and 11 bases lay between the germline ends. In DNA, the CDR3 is TGTGCCAGCAGTTATACAGGGTCCCACGAGCAGTACTTC. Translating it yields CASSYTGSHEQYF.

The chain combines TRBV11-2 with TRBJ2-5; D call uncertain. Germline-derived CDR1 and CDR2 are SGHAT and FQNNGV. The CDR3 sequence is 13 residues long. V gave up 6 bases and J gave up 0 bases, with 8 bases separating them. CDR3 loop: CASSPTNQETQYF. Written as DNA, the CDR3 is TGTGCCAGCAGTCCAACAAACCAAGAGACCCAGTACTTC.

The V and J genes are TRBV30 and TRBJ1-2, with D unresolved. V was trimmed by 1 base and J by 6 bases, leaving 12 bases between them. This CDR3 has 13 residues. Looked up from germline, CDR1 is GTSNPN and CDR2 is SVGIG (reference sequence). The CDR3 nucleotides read TGTGCCTGGAGTGGGACTTCTTGGGATGGCTACACCTTC. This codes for CAWSGTSWDGYTF.

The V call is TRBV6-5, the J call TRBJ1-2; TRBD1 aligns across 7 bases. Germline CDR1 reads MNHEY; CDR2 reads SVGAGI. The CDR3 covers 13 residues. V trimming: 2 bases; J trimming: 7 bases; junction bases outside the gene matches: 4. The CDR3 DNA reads TGTGCCAGCAGTTACGACAGGGCGGGTGGCTACACCTTC. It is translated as CASSYDRAGGYTF.

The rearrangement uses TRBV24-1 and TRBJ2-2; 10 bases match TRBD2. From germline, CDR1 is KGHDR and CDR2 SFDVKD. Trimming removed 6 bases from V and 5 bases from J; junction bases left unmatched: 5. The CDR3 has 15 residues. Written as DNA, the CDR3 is TGTGCCACCAGTCCTAGCGGGAGTTGGACCGGGGAGCTGTTTTTT. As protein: CATSPSGSWTGELFF.